The rows below give T cell receptor beta chains drawn from one sample of a study of T cells in Graves' hyperthyroidism and ophthalmopathy. TCRdb analysed the multiplex PCR reads with MiXCR anew, one entry per CDR3 protein. The sample records 600,000 to 800,000 distinct CDR3 sequences, roughly a third being singletons. Sequences were obtained from blood. These receptors all stem from a woman aged 35 to 49 with Graves' hyperthyroidism. The CDR3 runs from the conserved cysteine through the conserved F or W. A D gene is named only where the DNA matches it firmly. Part of the rows lack a size; the others show once, few, many or a class for expanded clones.

j_gene,d_gene,len,abundance,v_gene,CDR3aa,CDR3nt
TRBJ2-4,.,12,.,TRBV15,CAEGLAKNIQYF,TGTGCCGAGGGGCTAGCCAAAAACATTCAGTACTTC
TRBJ1-1,TRBD1,16,.,TRBV7-3,CASSPRTGSLNTEAFF,TGTGCCAGCAGCCCACGGACAGGCAGCCTGAACACTGAAGCTTTCTTT
TRBJ2-7,TRBD1,14,.,TRBV24-1,CATSPGTGVNEQYF,TGTGCCACCAGTCCCGGGACAGGGGTAAACGAGCAGTACTTC
TRBJ1-4,TRBD1,15,many,TRBV7-8,CASSRQGAVGEKLFF,TGTGCCAGCAGCCGACAGGGGGCTGTAGGTGAAAAACTGTTTTTT
TRBJ2-2,TRBD1,16,.,TRBV6-5,CASSDRGMGFAGELFF,TGTGCCAGCAGTGACAGGGGTATGGGTTTCGCCGGGGAGCTGTTTTTT
TRBJ1-1,TRBD1,14,many,TRBV5-6,CASSLIAGTGEAFF,TGTGCCAGCAGCTTGATCGCCGGGACAGGCGAAGCTTTCTTT
TRBJ1-5,TRBD1,13,.,TRBV19,CAGGDRGNQPQHF,TGTGCCGGGGGGGACAGGGGCAATCAGCCCCAGCATTTT
TRBJ2-2,TRBD1,15,many,TRBV5-1,CASSPTGLNTGELFF,TGTGCCAGCAGCCCGACAGGGTTAAACACCGGGGAGCTGTTTTTT
TRBJ2-7,TRBD1,16,few,TRBV7-9,CASSPLARTGADEQYF,TGTGCCAGCAGCCCCCTAGCCCGGACAGGGGCTGACGAGCAGTACTTC
TRBJ1-5,.,18,few,TRBV5-6,CASSQDALGRGSNQPQHF,TGTGCCAGCAGCCAAGATGCGTTGGGGCGCGGGAGCAATCAGCCCCAGCATTTT
TRBJ1-1,.,15,many,TRBV19,CASSPYEIRNTEAFF,TGTGCCAGTAGTCCTTACGAGATCCGGAACACTGAAGCTTTCTTT
TRBJ2-2,.,14,many,TRBV29-1,CSVVRSVGTGELFF,TGCAGCGTTGTGCGCAGCGTCGGGACCGGGGAGCTGTTTTTT
TRBJ1-2,TRBD1,12,many,TRBV5-1,CASSEQGAGYTF,TGCGCCAGCAGTGAACAGGGGGCTGGCTACACCTTC
TRBJ2-1,.,11,.,TRBV24-1,CATSRDFEQFF,TGTGCCACCAGTCGCGATTTTGAGCAGTTCTTC
TRBJ1-2,TRBD1,13,.,TRBV29-1,CSTPERQGSGYTF,TGCAGCACCCCGGAGAGACAGGGATCTGGCTACACCTTC
TRBJ2-5,.,16,.,TRBV5-6,CASSLRGGVVRETQYF,TGTGCCAGCAGCTTGCGAGGGGGAGTGGTTCGGGAGACCCAGTACTTC
TRBJ2-5,.,12,few,TRBV4-3,CASSQVVETQYF,TGCGCCAGCAGCCAAGTAGTGGAGACCCAGTACTTC
TRBJ2-7,.,15,few,TRBV4-3,CASSQESPPSTEQYF,TGCGCCAGCAGCCAAGAATCTCCCCCTAGCACCGAGCAGTACTTC
TRBJ2-2,TRBD2,19,.,TRBV6-5,CASSYPTPIAGGRNGELFF,TGTGCCAGCAGTTACCCGACTCCCATAGCGGGGGGGCGAAACGGGGAGCTGTTTTTT
TRBJ2-7,.,13,many,TRBV29-1,CSVEAGVPYEQYF,TGCAGCGTTGAAGCGGGAGTTCCCTACGAGCAGTACTTC
TRBJ2-5,.,12,many,TRBV13,CASSGYGETQYF,TGTGCCAGCTCCGGCTATGGGGAGACCCAGTACTTC
TRBJ1-5,.,14,.,TRBV7-2,CASSRGALREPQHF,TGTGCCAGCAGCCGCGGAGCCCTTCGCGAGCCCCAGCATTTT
TRBJ2-5,TRBD1,20,.,TRBV5-1,CASSLAFSGSGTAYQETQYF,TGCGCCAGCAGCTTGGCATTTTCAGGCTCCGGGACAGCGTACCAAGAGACCCAGTACTTC
TRBJ1-2,.,11,many,TRBV7-9,CASTLRGGYTF,TGTGCCAGCACCCTGAGGGGTGGCTACACCTTC
TRBJ1-6,TRBD1,14,.,TRBV20-1,CSARFTGGNSPLHF,TGCAGTGCTAGATTTACAGGGGGTAATTCACCCCTCCACTTT
TRBJ1-5,.,16,.,TRBV6-1,CASSDSGGGTRQPQHF,TGTGCCAGCAGTGACAGCGGGGGGGGCACCCGTCAGCCCCAGCATTTT
TRBJ1-5,.,15,once,TRBV10-1,CASSLLDSTNQPQHF,TGCGCCAGCAGTCTTCTGGACAGTACCAATCAGCCCCAGCATTTT
TRBJ2-5,.,13,many,TRBV7-2,CASLRGAQETQYF,TGTGCCAGCCTAAGGGGGGCGCAAGAGACCCAGTACTTC
TRBJ1-5,TRBD1,16,.,TRBV7-2,CASSLAVGQGREAQHF,TGTGCCAGCAGCTTAGCGGTGGGACAGGGGAGGGAGGCCCAGCATTTT
TRBJ1-1,TRBD1,11,many,TRBV29-1,CSVARTGSAFF,TGCAGCGTGGCTCGGACAGGGAGTGCTTTCTTT
TRBJ2-5,.,14,.,TRBV20-1,CSATDTQGKETQYF,TGCAGTGCTACCGATACGCAGGGGAAAGAGACCCAGTACTTC
TRBJ1-4,.,15,few,TRBV5-8,CASSFLDGAGGKLFF,TGTGCCAGCAGCTTTTTGGACGGGGCGGGCGGAAAACTGTTTTTT
TRBJ2-2,.,14,.,TRBV5-6,CASSLEPGTGELFF,TGTGCCAGCAGCTTGGAGCCGGGCACCGGGGAGCTGTTTTTT
TRBJ1-5,.,13,.,TRBV12-3/TRBV12-4,CTSRNKGHQPQHF,TGTACCAGCAGAAATAAAGGTCATCAGCCCCAGCATTTT
TRBJ1-1,.,12,.,TRBV24-1,CATSDSSGEAFF,TGTGCCACCAGTGATTCCAGCGGGGAAGCTTTCTTT
TRBJ2-7,TRBD2,15,many,TRBV7-6,CASSVSSGDSYEQYF,TGTGCCAGCAGCGTCTCTAGCGGAGACTCCTACGAGCAGTACTTC
TRBJ1-5,.,15,.,TRBV6-2/TRBV6-3,CASSSRDTFNQPQHF,TGTGCCAGCAGTTCCCGGGACACCTTCAATCAGCCCCAGCATTTT